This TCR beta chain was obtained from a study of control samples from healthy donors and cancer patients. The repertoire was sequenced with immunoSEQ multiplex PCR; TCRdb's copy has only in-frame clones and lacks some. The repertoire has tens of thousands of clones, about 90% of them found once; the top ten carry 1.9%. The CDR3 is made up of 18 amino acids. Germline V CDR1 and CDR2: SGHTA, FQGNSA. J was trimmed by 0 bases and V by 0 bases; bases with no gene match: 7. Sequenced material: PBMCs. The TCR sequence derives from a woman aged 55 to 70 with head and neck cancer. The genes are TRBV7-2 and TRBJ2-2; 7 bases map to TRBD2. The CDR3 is CASSLASSGRPNTGELFF. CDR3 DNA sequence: TGTGCCAGCAGCTTAGCGTCTAGCGGAAGACCGAACACCGGGGAGCTGTTTTTT.